The rows below give T cell receptor beta chains drawn from one sample of a study of blood T cell repertoires in COVID-19. Clones were sequenced by immunoSEQ multiplex PCR, and TCRdb holds only the in-frame ones, with some missing. The data show 250,000 to 300,000 clones, approximately 85% seen once. Sample: peripheral blood. The receptors originated from a woman between 65 and 79 years old with acute or convalescent COVID-19. The CDR3 runs from the conserved cysteine through the conserved F or W. The D gene is left open where the match is weak. Clone size is not always given. Where it is, it says once, few, many or a class for expanded clones.

>TRBV18|.|.|TRBJ2-3
TGTGCCAGCTCACCAGTCTGGGGGGAACCCACAGATACGCAGTATTTT
CASSPVWGEPTDTQYF
>TRBV3-1/TRBV3-2|.|TRBD1|TRBJ1-1
TGTGCCAGCAGGATTACAGGGGAGTCGGGTGAAGCTTTCTTT
CASRITGESGEAFF
>TRBV5-5|.|.|TRBJ1-5
TGTGCCAGCAGGTTGGACAGTAGCAATCAGCCCCAGCATTTT
CASRLDSSNQPQHF
>TRBV20-1|.|TRBD2|TRBJ2-5
TGCAGTGCTAGTTTCCCGGGGGGGAACTTGGAGACCCAGTACTTC
CSASFPGGNLETQYF
>TRBV10-3|.|TRBD2|TRBJ2-2
TGTGCCATCAGAGACCTCGGGGGGGCCGGCGGGGAGCTGTTTTTT
CAIRDLGGAGGELFF
>TRBV25-1|.|.|TRBJ1-3
TGTGCCAGCAGACCCAGCTCTGGAAACACCATATATTTT
CASRPSSGNTIYF
>TRBV7-9|.|TRBD1|TRBJ2-5
TGTGCCAGCAGCCCGATCGCTGGACAGGGGAAAGAGACCCAGTACTTC
CASSPIAGQGKETQYF
>TRBV7-9|.|TRBD2|TRBJ2-7
TGTGCCAGCAGCCACCCCAGCGGGGCCGGGTACGAGCAGTACTTC
CASSHPSGAGYEQYF
>TRBV18|.|.|TRBJ1-4
TGTGCCAGCTCACCCGGAGCGGAGTGGAAACTGTTTTTT
CASSPGAEWKLFF
>TRBV5-1|.|.|TRBJ1-4
TGCGCCAGCAGCCTTTTAACAACTAATGAAAAACTGTTTTTT
CASSLLTTNEKLFF
>TRBV18|.|TRBD2|TRBJ2-7
TGTGCCAGGGGAGGGGAGTACTTC
CARGGEYF
>TRBV5-6|.|.|TRBJ1-4
TGTGCCAGCAGCTTGAGGAGACAGTTCACAGCCGGTGAAAAACTGTTTTTT
CASSLRRQFTAGEKLFF
>TRBV7-9|.|TRBD1|TRBJ2-5
TGTGCCAGCAGCTTAAAGTTTGGAACGGGACAGGGAGGAGGAGAGACCCAGTACTTC
CASSLKFGTGQGGGETQYF
>TRBV7-8|.|.|TRBJ2-1
TGTGCCAGCAGCCTTACTAGTTTCCTCTACAATGAGCAGTTCTTC
CASSLTSFLYNEQFF
>TRBV28|once|.|TRBJ1-4
TGTGCCAGCAGGCAAGGGAGGGAACTGTTTTTT
CASRQGRELFF
>TRBV2|.|.|TRBJ2-1
TGTGCCAGCCGTCCGGCGGGGCCCAACAATGAGCAGTTCTTC
CASRPAGPNNEQFF
>TRBV12-1|few|.|TRBJ1-1
TGTGCCAGCTCCCATTCACTGGGGCGTGCTGAAGCTTTCTTT
CASSHSLGRAEAFF
>TRBV9|few|TRBD1|TRBJ2-4
TGTGCCAGCAGCAAGGGACAGGAAAACATTCAGTACTTC
CASSKGQENIQYF
>TRBV11-2|.|.|TRBJ1-3
TGTGCCAGCAGCCCTATCGGAAACACCATATATTTT
CASSPIGNTIYF
>TRBV4-2|many|TRBD2|TRBJ2-3
TGTGCCAGCAGCCAAACCGCGACCGGGGGCGTGAGCGGGGGAGCTAGAATCAACACAGATACGCAGTATTTT
CASSQTATGGVSGGARINTDTQYF
>TRBV4-1|.|TRBD2|TRBJ2-2
TGCGCCAGCAGCCCACAGCGGGGCGACACCGGGGAGCTGTTTTTT
CASSPQRGDTGELFF
>TRBV11-3|.|TRBD1|TRBJ1-3
TGTGCCAGCAGCTTAATGACAGGGCATCTGGCAGGAAACACCATATATTTT
CASSLMTGHLAGNTIYF
>TRBV2|.|TRBD2|TRBJ2-1
TGTGCCAGCAGTGAAGCGAAAGCGGGGGGCTACAATGAGCAGTTCTTC
CASSEAKAGGYNEQFF
>TRBV4-1|.|TRBD1|TRBJ1-2
TGCGCCAGCAGTTCCGTGGGACAGGGGGCCTATGGCTACACCTTC
CASSSVGQGAYGYTF
>TRBV6-5|.|TRBD2|TRBJ2-7
TGTGCCAGCACCCTCCCTAGCGGGGGCGTGGGGGAGCAGTACTTC
CASTLPSGGVGEQYF
>TRBV2|few|.|TRBJ1-1
TGTGCCAGACAACTTCAGGGGAACACTGAAGCTTTCTTT
CARQLQGNTEAFF
>TRBV2|.|.|TRBJ2-1
TGTGCCAGCAGTGAATCGCGCGGGAATGAGCAGTTCTTC
CASSESRGNEQFF
>TRBV11-3|.|TRBD1|TRBJ2-5
TGTGCCAGCAGCTTATACGGGACAGGGAAAGAGACCCAGTACTTC
CASSLYGTGKETQYF
>TRBV10-2|.|.|TRBJ1-2
TGCGCCAGCAGTGACGAGGGAGACTATGGCTACACCTTC
CASSDEGDYGYTF
>TRBV11-2|few|.|TRBJ1-5
TGTGCTCGTTCTGGGCAGCACAATCAGCCCCAGCATTTT
CARSGQHNQPQHF
>TRBV27|.|.|TRBJ1-6
TGTGCCAGCAGTTCCCGTGGCAGGGTTAATTCACCCCTCCACTTT
CASSSRGRVNSPLHF
>TRBV10-1|.|.|TRBJ2-2
TGCGCCAGCAGTGAGCCGGGACTTCCCGGGGAGCTGTTTTTT
CASSEPGLPGELFF
>TRBV5-4|.|TRBD1|TRBJ2-7
TGTGCCAGCAGCTCGGACAGGGTCGGCGAGCAGTACTTC
CASSSDRVGEQYF
>TRBV27|.|TRBD1|TRBJ1-4
TGTGCCAGCAGTCCCCAGGGGGCAACTAATGAAAAACTGTTTTTT
CASSPQGATNEKLFF
>TRBV12-3/TRBV12-4|.|TRBD1|TRBJ1-2
TGTGCCAGCAGTTTAACGGACAGGCATGGCTACACCTTC
CASSLTDRHGYTF
>TRBV4-2|.|.|TRBJ1-5
TGTGCCAGCAGCCAAGATCCACAGGGCGGGAATCAGCCCCAGCATTTT
CASSQDPQGGNQPQHF
>TRBV7-8|once|.|TRBJ1-6
TGTGCCAGCAGCTTACGAGACAGGCTTGATTCACCCCTCCACTTT
CASSLRDRLDSPLHF
>TRBV3-1/TRBV3-2|once|TRBD2|TRBJ2-5
TGTGCCAGCAGCCCTAGCGGTCCTCAAGAGACCCAGTACTTC
CASSPSGPQETQYF
>TRBV5-6|.|.|TRBJ1-2
TGTGCCAGCAGCTTGGCCATGGGAGATTATGGCTACACCTTC
CASSLAMGDYGYTF
>TRBV5-1|.|TRBD2|TRBJ2-3
TGCGCCAGCAGCTCTTCCGGGAGGGGAGATACGCAGTATTTT
CASSSSGRGDTQYF
>TRBV30|.|TRBD2|TRBJ2-3
TGTGCCTGGAGACTAGCGGGGGGGCCTCGGAATACGCAGTATTTT
CAWRLAGGPRNTQYF
>TRBV2|.|.|TRBJ1-6
TGTGCCAGCAGCTCTACAGCGGGACTTTCACCCCTCCACTTT
CASSSTAGLSPLHF
>TRBV9|once|TRBD1|TRBJ2-1
TGTGCCAGCAGCCCAGAGACAGGGGTCAATGAGCAGTTCTTC
CASSPETGVNEQFF
>TRBV27|.|TRBD1|TRBJ2-1
TGTGCCAGCAGTTTATTGGGACAGGGCTACAATGAGCAGTTCTTC
CASSLLGQGYNEQFF
>TRBV4-1|.|.|TRBJ1-6
TGCGCCAGCAGCCAAGAAACCCGCCAGAATTCACCCCTCCACTTT
CASSQETRQNSPLHF
>TRBV12-3/TRBV12-4|.|TRBD1|TRBJ1-3
TGTGCCAGCAGGACAGGGGCCCGGGACACCATATATTTT
CASRTGARDTIYF
>TRBV6-5|.|.|TRBJ1-2
TGTGCCTCTTCGGGGAGGCCGGGGGGCTACACCTTC
CASSGRPGGYTF
>TRBV7-9|.|.|TRBJ1-6
TGTGCCAGCAGCTTAGACAGGCATAATTCACCCCTCCACTTT
CASSLDRHNSPLHF
>TRBV3-1/TRBV3-2|.|TRBD2|TRBJ2-1
TGTGCCAGCAGCCAGGTTGGCGGGGGGGTGAGCGAGCAGTTCTTC
CASSQVGGGVSEQFF
>TRBV7-8|.|.|TRBJ1-2
TGTGCCAGCAGCCGCACCCGGGTGGGGGCCGACTATGGCTACACCTTC
CASSRTRVGADYGYTF
>TRBV18|few|.|TRBJ1-2
TGTGCCAGCTCACCCGAGTTAAACTATGGCTACACCTTC
CASSPELNYGYTF
>TRBV6-1|.|TRBD1|TRBJ1-1
TGTGCCAGCAGTGAAGCGGCAGGGGGCCGGCCCACTTTCTTT
CASSEAAGGRPTFF
>TRBV10-3|once|.|TRBJ2-7
TGTGCCATCAGTGAGTGGAGATTCGCCTACGAGCAGTACTTC
CAISEWRFAYEQYF
>TRBV5-1|.|TRBD1|TRBJ2-7
TGCGCCAGCAGCCAAGAAACCGGGACAGGGGGAGAGCAGTACTTC
CASSQETGTGGEQYF